The 22 T cell receptor beta chains presented below share a single source sample, sequenced in a study of blood T cell repertoires in COVID-19. The table came from immunoSEQ multiplex PCR; TCRdb's copy has only in-frame clones and leaves some out. This sample has over 200,000 clones, with 80% found just once. Source material: peripheral blood. These receptors originate from a human donor in a cohort sampled during active COVID-19.

The chain joins TRBV3-1 (or the pseudogene TRBV3-2) to TRBJ2-3; TRBD2 matches 11 bases. The CDR3 extends over 15 amino acids. Germline-derived CDR1 and CDR2 are LGHDT and YNNKEL (reference sequence). After removal of 6 bases from V and 4 bases from J, the junction contained 6 bases not matched to a gene. DNA for the CDR3: TGTGCCAGCAGTCAACCGGGACTAGCGGCAGATACGCAGTATTTT. Its protein is CASSQPGLAADTQYF.

The V gene is TRBV6-6, the J gene TRBJ2-1; 8 bases are shared with TRBD1. The CDR3 has 15 residues. J lost 1 base, V lost 4 bases, and 3 bases had no gene match. The germline V gene encodes CDR1 MNHNY and CDR2 SVGAGI (reference sequence). CDR3 in DNA: TGTGCCAGCAGTTGGACAGGGAGGTCCTACAATGAGCAGTTCTTC. As protein: CASSWTGRSYNEQFF.

The V and J genes are TRBV19 and TRBJ2-5; D is possibly TRBD2 (6 bases). Looked up from germline, CDR1 is LNHDA and CDR2 is SQIVND (reference sequence). The CDR3 is made up of 14 amino acids. Trimming took 6 bases from V and 0 from J, leaving 11 bases between them. The CDR3 region is CASSDWDYQETQYF. In nucleotides, the CDR3 is TGTGCCAGTAGCGATTGGGACTACCAAGAGACCCAGTACTTC.

The rearrangement joins TRBV10-3 to TRBJ1-3, with TRBD1 matching over 7 bases. CDR1 ENHRY and CDR2 SYGVKD come from the germline V gene. The CDR3 spans 17 residues. Losses at the gene ends were 4 bases for V and 0 bases for J; bases not matched to a gene: 9. The CDR3 sequence is CAISAGTAVNSGNTIYF. CDR3 nucleotides: TGTGCCATCAGTGCGGGGACAGCGGTTAACTCTGGAAACACCATATATTTT.

This clone was counted a few times. This chain links TRBV25-1 with TRBJ1-2; 9 bases map to TRBD1. The germline CDR1 and CDR2 sequences are MGHDK and SYGVNS. The CDR3 runs 14 residues. The junction had 2 bases not matched to a gene; V was cut back by 3 bases and J by 3 bases. CDR3 nucleotides: TGTGCCAGCAGTGAGACAGGGGGATACTATGGCTACACCTTC. Translated, it gives CASSETGGYYGYTF.

This clone was observed a few times. The chain couples TRBV5-3 to TRBJ2-7; weak D call: TRBD2 (6 bases). TRBV5-3 falls under the ORF class, with uncertain function. V was trimmed by 3 bases and J by 3 bases, leaving 13 bases between them. This CDR3 has 14 residues. The CDR3 nucleotides read TGTGCCAGAAGCTCCGGGACTCCCTGCTACGAGCAGTACTTC. This translates into CARSSGTPCYEQYF.

Of note for this clone: Different DNA sequences within this sample yield the same CDR3. J is TRBJ2-1 and V is TRBV19; D is undetermined. Germline CDR1 and CDR2: LNHDA and SQIVND (reference sequence). The CDR3 loop spans 15 amino acids. The V end was cut by 2 bases, the J end by 0 bases, with 8 bases between. The CDR3 reads CASSISASSYNEQFF. CDR3 in DNA: TGTGCCAGTAGTATAAGCGCTAGCTCCTACAATGAGCAGTTCTTC. The full variable domain, its missing parts supplied by reference TRBV19 and TRBJ2-1, is DGGITQSPKYLFRKEGQNVTLSCEQNLNHDAMYWYRQDPGQGLRLIYYSQIVNDFQKGDIAEGYSVSREKKESFPLTVTSAQKNPTAFYLCASSISASSYNEQFFGPGTRLTVL.

The chain carries TRBV3-1 (or the pseudogene TRBV3-2) and TRBJ2-1, with 7 bases aligning to TRBD2. The CDR3 runs 15 residues. J lost 0 bases, V lost 3 bases, and 2 bases had no gene match. CDR1 is LGHDT, CDR2 YNNKEL, per germline (reference sequence). CDR3 loop: CASSQAGVSYNEQFF. The DNA for the CDR3 is TGTGCCAGCAGCCAGGCGGGGGTCTCCTACAATGAGCAGTTCTTC.

The chain links TRBV7-3 to TRBJ2-2; D not certain. Germline V gives CDR1 SGHTA, CDR2 FQGTGA. The CDR3 consists of 12 residues. Deletions cut 5 bases from V and 5 bases from J, with 6 bases between. CDR3 protein: CASSPTTGELFF. The DNA for the CDR3 is TGTGCCAGCAGCCCCACTACCGGGGAGCTGTTTTTT.

The chain links TRBV7-9 to TRBJ1-2; D is possibly TRBD1 (6 bases). This CDR3 spans 14 amino acids. V dropped 2 bases and J dropped 0 bases, with 7 bases sitting between them. Germline CDR1 and CDR2: SEHNR and FQNEAQ (reference sequence). The CDR3 is CASSLRTANYGYTF. CDR3 DNA sequence: TGTGCCAGCAGCTTAAGGACAGCTAACTATGGCTACACCTTC.

V gene TRBV15 combines with J gene TRBJ1-1, with D unresolved. This CDR3 region has 14 residues. Between the trimmed V and J ends, which lost 1 base and 8 bases, there was a span of 14 bases. Per germline, CDR1 LNHNV and CDR2 YYDKDF (reference sequence). CDR3: CATSRVVTTGEAFF. CDR3 DNA: TGTGCCACCAGCAGAGTGGTGACAACGGGGGAAGCTTTCTTT.

A few counts support this clone. This chain connects TRBV6-5 to TRBJ2-2; D gene unclear. V shed 6 bases and J shed 5 bases, with 16 bases lying between them. Per germline, CDR1 MNHEY and CDR2 SVGAGI. The CDR3 is made up of 15 amino acids. The CDR3, as DNA: TGTGCCAGCAGCCCCTTCGCGGCTCGGACCGGGGAGCTGTTTTTT. Amino acid sequence: CASSPFAARTGELFF.

V and J are TRBV30 and TRBJ1-1, with D hard to call. V shed 1 base and J shed 5 bases, with 14 bases lying between them. The germline gives CDR1 GTSNPN, CDR2 SVGIG (reference sequence). There are 14 residues in the CDR3. CDR3 loop: CAWSGARGGTEAFF. CDR3 DNA: TGTGCCTGGAGTGGAGCCAGAGGAGGAACTGAAGCTTTCTTT.

This chain joins TRBV11-2 and TRBJ2-7; 9 bases are a match to TRBD2. Germline assignment: CDR1 SGHAT and CDR2 FQNNGV. CDR3 length equals 16 residues. V trimming: 5 bases; J trimming: 6 bases; junction bases outside the gene matches: 14. In DNA form, the CDR3 reads TGTGCCAGCAGCCGTCCCCTCGGGCTAGCGGGATTCGAGCAGTACTTC. It translates to CASSRPLGLAGFEQYF.

The chain employs TRBV4-2 and TRBJ1-3, with 7 positions matching TRBD1. V was clipped by 1 base and J by 4 bases; unmatched bases: 4. This CDR3 comprises 15 residues. CDR1 is LGHNA, CDR2 YNFKEQ, per germline. The CDR3 sequence is CASSQAGGSGNTIYF. CDR3 sequence (DNA): TGTGCCAGCAGCCAAGCAGGGGGTTCGGGAAACACCATATATTTT.

The chain recombines TRBV6-5 with TRBJ1-2, with 7 bases identical to TRBD1. The CDR3 runs 15 residues. Unmatched junction bases numbered 9, after V lost 0 bases and J lost 8 bases. Germline V gene sequence: CDR1 MNHEY, CDR2 SVGAGI. The CDR3: CASSYSTDRFGGYTF. The CDR3 nucleotides are TGTGCCAGCAGTTACTCGACGGACAGGTTCGGAGGCTACACCTTC.

The chain uses TRBV7-9 and TRBJ1-4, with D perhaps TRBD1 (6 bases). From germline, CDR1 is SEHNR and CDR2 FQNEAQ (reference sequence). This CDR3 has 13 residues. The ends were cut back, 10 bases at V and 7 bases at J, with 16 bases in the middle. The DNA for the CDR3 is TGTGCCATCTTACAGGGCTTGAGTGAAAAACTGTTTTTT. It specifies CAILQGLSEKLFF.

The rearrangement joins TRBV5-4 to TRBJ1-2, with D perhaps TRBD1 (6 bases). Between the trimmed V and J ends, which lost 4 bases and 4 bases, there was a span of 11 bases. The CDR3 consists of 13 residues. The V gene's germline CDR1 is SGHNT and CDR2 YYREEE (reference sequence). Here the CDR3 reads CASSPTGPYGYTF. In DNA, the CDR3 is TGTGCCAGCAGCCCGACAGGACCCTATGGCTACACCTTC.

There are a few counts of this clone. V and J are TRBV11-2 and TRBJ2-2; D uncertain. Trimming cost V 0 bases and J 2 bases, with 7 bases left between them. CDR1 is SGHAT, CDR2 FQNNGV, per germline. The CDR3 has 15 amino acids. The CDR3 protein is CASSLDRLNTGELFF. For the CDR3, the DNA is TGTGCCAGCAGCTTAGACAGGTTAAACACCGGGGAGCTGTTTTTT.

The chain employs TRBV11-3 and TRBJ2-2; 13 positions agree with TRBD2. The germline V gene has CDR1 SGHNT and CDR2 YENEEA. CDR3 size: 19 residues. Unmatched junction bases numbered 11, after V lost 3 bases and J lost 4 bases. The CDR3 reads CASSLGPGLAGSPTGELFF. Written as DNA, the CDR3 is TGTGCCAGCAGCTTGGGGCCGGGACTAGCGGGGTCCCCCACCGGGGAGCTGTTTTTT.

This chain links TRBV4-1 with TRBJ1-2, with no clear D. This CDR3 spans 14 amino acids. CDR1 and CDR2 from the germline V gene are MGHRA and YSYEKL. With 1 base removed from V and 8 bases from J, the gap between germline ends came to 14 bases. The CDR3 protein is CASSQGWGARGYTF. CDR3 bases: TGCGCCAGCAGCCAAGGCTGGGGAGCTCGAGGCTACACCTTC.

V gene TRBV6-6 combines with J gene TRBJ1-1; unclear D gene. Germline V gene sequence: CDR1 MNHNY, CDR2 SVGAGI (reference sequence). The CDR3 contains 14 residues. Trimming pared 2 bases from V and 5 bases from J, leaving 12 bases between. The CDR3 DNA sequence: TGTGCCAGCAGTTACGGGGAGGTTGGGACTGAAGCTTTCTTT. It yields the protein CASSYGEVGTEAFF.